Following are 16 T cell receptor beta chains from one sample sequenced in a study of shared clonotypes between healthy human individuals. Naivety among CD8 cells was defined by CD45RO negativity and positive CCR7 selection, thereby excluding terminally differentiated effector memory CD45RA+ cells. The method was immunoSEQ multiplex PCR; TCRdb's version includes in-frame clones alone and lacks a portion of them. The sample comprises about 2,200,000 clones, about 92% of which are singletons, and 1.5% to 2% rests with the top ten. The sequenced sample consisted of naive CD8+ T cells from PBMCs. These receptors were collected from a man younger than 35 in good health. Some clones in this sample may be carry-over from other donors' samples.

The genes are TRBV27 and TRBJ2-7, with a weak D call TRBD1 (6 bases). Germline CDR1 and CDR2: MNHEY and SMNVEV (reference sequence). The CDR3 totals 12 residues. Trimming pared 3 bases from V and 7 bases from J, leaving 10 bases between. CDR3 DNA: TGTGCCAGCAGTTTGCCAGGGGCTGAGCAGTACTTC. Translation gives CASSLPGAEQYF.

The rearrangement links TRBV28 to TRBJ2-2; perhaps TRBD1 as D (5 bases). Trimming shortened V by 7 bases and J by 1 base, and 10 bases separated the two germline ends. CDR1 is MDHEN and CDR2 is SYDVKM in the germline V gene. The CDR3 extends over 14 amino acids. The CDR3 DNA follows: TGTGCCAGCACCCCGACAGTGAACACCGGGGAGCTGTTTTTT. Its translation: CASTPTVNTGELFF.

The chain recombines TRBV7-3 with TRBJ2-1; a weak D match, TRBD1 (5 bases). V was clipped by 8 bases and J by 1 base, with 12 bases between them. The CDR3 consists of 14 residues. The germline V gene encodes CDR1 SGHTA and CDR2 FQGTGA. This CDR3 reads CASGAGGSYNEQFF. CDR3 DNA sequence: TGTGCCAGCGGGGCTGGCGGATCCTACAATGAGCAGTTCTTC.

The V and J genes are TRBV4-1 and TRBJ1-3, with unresolved D. Trimming took off 0 bases at V and 0 bases at J, with 12 bases between the two ends. The CDR3 is 17 amino acids. CDR1 is MGHRA and CDR2 is YSYEKL in the germline V gene. The CDR3 region has the DNA TGCGCCAGCAGCCAAGACCCCGGTGCCGTCTCTGGAAACACCATATATTTT. It is translated as CASSQDPGAVSGNTIYF.

The chain combines TRBV4-2 with TRBJ2-5; 9 positions match TRBD2. The CDR3 extends over 17 amino acids. CDR1 and CDR2 from the germline V gene are LGHNA and YNFKEQ. Trimming cost V 0 bases and J 8 bases; bases outside gene matches: 13. As DNA, the CDR3 is TGTGCCAGCAGCCAAGAAGGGCTAGCGGGGCCCATTGGAACCCAGTACTTC. Translated, it gives CASSQEGLAGPIGTQYF.

This chain connects TRBV4-3 to TRBJ2-1; no definite D call. Looked up from germline, CDR1 is LGHNA and CDR2 is YSLEER. The CDR3 consists of 15 residues. V gave up 1 base and J gave up 3 bases, with 10 bases separating them. For the CDR3, the DNA is TGCGCCAGCAGCCAAGGGACCCGTAACTACAATGAGCAGTTCTTC. Protein product: CASSQGTRNYNEQFF.

The chain has TRBV29-1 and TRBJ2-7, with TRBD2 as a possible D gene (6 bases). The CDR3 is 15 residues long. Looked up from germline, CDR1 is SQVTM and CDR2 is ANQGSEA. The V end lost 4 bases, the J end lost 2 bases, and 18 bases lay between the germline ends. Written as DNA, the CDR3 is TGCAGCGTTGTTGGCGGGGCGGACTCCCCCTACGAGCAGTACTTC. Its protein product is CSVVGGADSPYEQYF.

The chain recombines TRBV2 with TRBJ2-7; D ambiguous. This CDR3 is built from 15 residues. Germline V lookup: CDR1 SNHLY, CDR2 FYNNEI. The CDR3 loop is CASNLAGNPPYEQYF. Written as DNA, the CDR3 is TGTGCTTCAAACCTGGCTGGGAATCCCCCCTACGAGCAGTACTTC. The entire variable domain, with the rest obtained from reference TRBV2 and TRBJ2-7, is as follows: EPEVTQTPSHQVTQMGQEVILRCVPISNHLYFYWYRQILGQKVEFLVSFYNNEISEKSEIFDDQFSVERPDGSNFTLKIRSTKLEDSAMYFCASNLAGNPPYEQYFGPGTRLTVT.

This rearrangement joins TRBV11-2 to TRBJ2-7; TRBD1 is a possible D gene (6 bases). The CDR3 has 18 residues. Trimming took 2 bases from V and 3 from J, leaving 23 bases between them. Germline V CDR1 and CDR2: SGHAT, FQNNGV. CDR3: CASSLTPLRGIRSYEQYF. CDR3 DNA: TGTGCCAGCAGCTTAACCCCGTTAAGGGGGATCCGGAGCTACGAGCAGTACTTC.

The chain combines TRBV9 with TRBJ2-3, with TRBD1 matching over 7 bases. V lost 5 bases and J lost 1; bases outside the gene matches: 13. Germline values: CDR1 SGDLS, CDR2 YYNGEE. This CDR3 has 17 amino acids. The CDR3 DNA reads TGTGCCAGCAGTGTCCTGTCCGGCACAGGGGGCACAGATACGCAGTATTTT. It encodes CASSVLSGTGGTDTQYF.

Of note for this clone: The junction and the germline gene differ at one end; a read error may be behind it. V usage is TRBV7-9 and J usage is TRBJ2-5; D remains ambiguous. The germline V gene encodes CDR1 SEHNR and CDR2 FQNEAQ (reference sequence). This CDR3 has 13 residues. The CDR3 reads CASSLDYQESQYF. The DNA of the CDR3 is TGTGCCAGCAGCTTAGACTACCAAGAGTCCCAGTACTTC.

In this sample, this clone turned up once. The rearrangement joins TRBV5-4 to TRBJ2-2; D ambiguous. Germline CDR1 reads SGHNT; CDR2 reads YYREEE (reference sequence). The length of the CDR3 is 13 residues. Trimming cost V 1 base and J 4 bases, with 5 bases left between them. The CDR3 spells CASSLPVTGELFF. The CDR3 nucleotides are TGTGCCAGCAGCTTGCCTGTCACCGGGGAGCTGTTTTTT.

CDR3 nucleotide sequence: TGTGCCAGCACCCCTAAAGGCAGGGGGCCTGAGACCCAGTACTTC. Translating it yields CASTPKGRGPETQYF. The rearrangement joins TRBV28 to TRBJ2-5, with 8 nucleotides matching TRBD1. From germline, CDR1 is MDHEN and CDR2 SYDVKM. The junction had 12 bases not matched to a gene; V was cut back by 7 bases and J by 5 bases. The CDR3 totals 15 residues.

This clone has only one observation. The genes are TRBV7-9 and TRBJ2-1; TRBD2 agrees at 9 bases. CDR1 SEHNR and CDR2 FQNEAQ come from the germline V gene (reference sequence). V lost 7 bases, J lost 8 bases, and 9 bases stayed unmatched. The CDR3 has 14 amino acids. As DNA, the CDR3 is TGTGCCAGCAAGAGCGGGAGGTCTGTCGATGAGCAGTTCTTC. Protein product: CASKSGRSVDEQFF.

This chain joins TRBV7-3 and TRBJ2-7; D tentatively reads TRBD1 or TRBD2 (5 bases each). In germline, CDR1 is SGHTA, CDR2 FQGTGA. The CDR3 has 15 residues. V lost 4 bases and J 3 bases, leaving 16 bases between the germline ends. The CDR3 here is CASSSNSGTVYEQYF. CDR3 sequence (DNA): TGTGCCAGCAGCTCAAACTCCGGGACGGTCTACGAGCAGTACTTC. The full variable domain, with the rest looked up from reference TRBV7-3 and TRBJ2-7, is GAGVSQTPSNKVTEKGKYVELRCDPISGHTALYWYRQSLGQGPEFLIYFQGTGAADDSGLPNDRFFAVRPEGSVSTLKIQRTERGDSAVYLCASSSNSGTVYEQYFGPGTRLTVT.

Notes on this clone: Additional DNA sequences in this sample encode the identical CDR3. This sequence joins TRBV5-4 and TRBJ2-7; D not certain. V lost 0 bases and J 3 bases, leaving 4 bases between the germline ends. The CDR3 covers 12 residues. Germline V CDR1 and CDR2: SGHNT, YYREEE (reference sequence). The CDR3 spells CASSLGGYEQYF. The CDR3 nucleotides read TGTGCCAGCAGCTTGGGAGGCTACGAGCAGTACTTC.